The 4 T cell receptor beta chains presented below share a single source sample, sequenced in a study of OX40 agonist ivuxolimab in advanced cancers. Library prep was done by the immunoSEQ multiplex PCR assay. TCRdb mirrors the immuneACCESS table, restricted to in-frame sequences. Some clones are absent from its copies; in checked studies, under half trace to an unresolved V gene, and the reason for the others is unknown. This sample holds 15,000 to 20,000 clones; about four fifths were observed only once. Around 2.2% of the sample comes from the top ten. Source: CD4+ or CD8+ T cells sorted from blood, taken in a trial of the OX40 agonist ivuxolimab. Every receptor here comes from an adult with an advanced solid tumor such as melanoma, head and neck, liver or kidney cancer.

This clone showed up just a few times. The V call is TRBV11-3, the J call TRBJ2-2, with D tentatively TRBD1 (5 bases). Trimming took off 1 base at V and 5 bases at J, with 14 bases between the two ends. Germline loops: CDR1 SGHNT, CDR2 YENEEA. The length of the CDR3 is 16 residues. The CDR3 protein is CASSLVQGSVTGELFF. CDR3 coding DNA: TGTGCCAGCAGCTTAGTCCAGGGATCTGTTACCGGGGAGCTGTTTTTT.

The rearrangement joins TRBV18 to TRBJ1-5; D is unresolved. This CDR3 is built from 14 residues. Germline-derived CDR1 and CDR2 are KGHSH and LQKENI. V was trimmed by 3 bases and J by 0 bases, leaving 6 bases between them. DNA for the CDR3: TGTGCCAGCTCACCCCAGAATAGCAATCAGCCCCAGCATTTT. Residues: CASSPQNSNQPQHF.

The rearrangement links TRBV13 to TRBJ2-6; 10 bases line up with TRBD1. The length of the CDR3 is 21 residues. Germline loops: CDR1 PRHDT, CDR2 FYEKMQ (reference sequence). Losses at the gene ends were 0 bases for V and 2 bases for J; bases not matched to a gene: 13. CDR3 coding DNA: TGTGCCAGCAGCTTAGGCCGTTGGGGGACAGGGGCCATCCCTGGGGCCAACGTCCTGACTTTC. Protein: CASSLGRWGTGAIPGANVLTF.

The genes are TRBV11-1 and TRBJ2-5; 9 positions agree with TRBD2. This CDR3 is 16 amino acids long. From germline, CDR1 is SGHAT and CDR2 FQDESV (reference sequence). Losses at the gene ends were 3 bases for V and 5 bases for J; bases not matched to a gene: 10. As DNA, the CDR3 is TGTGCCAGCAGCTTGGAAGTGCGGGAGGGCCGGGAGACCCAGTACTTC. Protein sequence: CASSLEVREGRETQYF.